This is a list of T cell receptor beta chains from one sample in a study of T cells and copy number aberrations in small-cell lung cancer. Libraries were prepared by immunoSEQ multiplex PCR; TCRdb keeps only in-frame clonotypes and omits some of them. The sample lists 470 or so clones; under 95% were seen once. Sequenced: normal tissue next to the tumor. Receptors originate from a man in his fifties with small cell lung cancer. CDR3s include the opening cysteine and the closing phenylalanine or tryptophan. D genes are given only for firm matches.

d_call,v_call,cdr3_aa
NA,TRBV27,CASSGSPLQSRANVLTF
TRBD2,TRBV14,CASSQGPIAGVGDEQFF
TRBD2,TRBV28,CASRNQLAGVNEQYF
TRBD1,TRBV5-1,CASSLTGTGNQLFF
TRBD2,TRBV28,CASRSGTITGELFF
TRBD2,TRBV5-6,CASSLPLAGVLGQFF
TRBD2,TRBV27,CASSPGSGLAGDTQYF
TRBD2,TRBV30,CAWSRGGGAGETQYF
NA,TRBV28,CASNVPGTGGYTF
NA,TRBV30,CAWSLNTEAFF
NA,TRBV7-9,CASSRTGTEAFF
TRBD1,TRBV2,CASTAGQGSGYGYTF
NA,TRBV28,CASSLVTDTQYF
NA,TRBV4-1,CASSRTGNIQYF
NA,TRBV7-6,CASSGEGLGGNTIYF
TRBD1,TRBV30,CAWSEGGPGAGVQPQHF
TRBD1,TRBV5-4,CASSAGQGYETQYF
NA,TRBV5-6,CASSLVGNQPQHF
TRBD1,TRBV29-1,CSVIQGAEGYTF
NA,TRBV11-2,CASSLPTSFLFF
NA,TRBV27,CASSPKDGYTDTQYF
NA,TRBV7-8,CASSLAPGTDTQYF
NA,TRBV21-1,CASSKAASGRTYEQYF
TRBD2,TRBV5-1,CASTSGRAFEQFF
TRBD2,TRBV14,CASSQETSRPPAEQFF
NA,TRBV28,CASMRMEPRNQPQHF
NA,TRBV6-6,CASSSPGWVVGKLFF
NA,TRBV5-4,CASRAGFPGELFF
NA,TRBV10-3,CAIRPTGYGEAFF
NA,TRBV9,CASRRDRNTEAFF
TRBD2,TRBV2,CAIGTSGRVSRSYNEQFF
NA,TRBV28,CASSFRGGVPGQYF
NA,TRBV18,CASSPTLGEGNEQFF
NA,TRBV6-5,CASSIGGLGQPQHF
TRBD1,TRBV7-9,CASSLALGTEGYGYTF
NA,TRBV10-2,CASSPSYGDMNTEAFF
TRBD1,TRBV9,CASSVDGAGGQPQHF
NA,TRBV13,CASSFGGYTDTQYF
NA,TRBV5-6,CASSFYSNSYNEQFF
NA,TRBV25-1,CASSEFQGGETQYF
NA,TRBV28,CATQGGSYEQYF
NA,TRBV5-1,CASKVGPNTGELFF
TRBD2,TRBV4-3,CASSQVLGTSEFEQYF
NA,TRBV29-1,CSAQGGGDGEKLFF
NA,TRBV5-1,CASSLLRESTDTQYF
TRBD1,TRBV29-1,CSVEGQGVTDTQYF